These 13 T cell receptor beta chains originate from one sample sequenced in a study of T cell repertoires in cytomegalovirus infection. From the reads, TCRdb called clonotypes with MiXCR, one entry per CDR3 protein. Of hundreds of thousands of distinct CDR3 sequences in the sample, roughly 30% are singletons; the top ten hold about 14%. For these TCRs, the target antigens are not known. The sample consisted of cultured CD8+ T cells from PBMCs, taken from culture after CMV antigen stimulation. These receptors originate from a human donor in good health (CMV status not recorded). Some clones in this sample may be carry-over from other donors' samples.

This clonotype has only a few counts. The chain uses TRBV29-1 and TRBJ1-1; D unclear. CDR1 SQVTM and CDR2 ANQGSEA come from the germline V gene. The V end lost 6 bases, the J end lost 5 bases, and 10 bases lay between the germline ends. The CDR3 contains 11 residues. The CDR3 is CSVGVITEAFF. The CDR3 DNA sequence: TGCAGCGTGGGAGTGATAACTGAAGCTTTCTTT.

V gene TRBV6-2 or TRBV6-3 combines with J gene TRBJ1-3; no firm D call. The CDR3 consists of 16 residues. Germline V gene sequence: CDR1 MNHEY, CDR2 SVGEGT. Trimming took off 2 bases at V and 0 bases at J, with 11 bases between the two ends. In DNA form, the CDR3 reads TGTGCCAGCAGTTACCTTGGAGGCCCCTCTGGAAACACCATATATTTT. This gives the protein CASSYLGGPSGNTIYF.

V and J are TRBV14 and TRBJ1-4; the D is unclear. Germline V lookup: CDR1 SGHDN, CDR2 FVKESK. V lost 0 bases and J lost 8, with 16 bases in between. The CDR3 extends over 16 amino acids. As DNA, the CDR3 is TGTGCCAGCAGCCAAGATGGCGGCGTCGGAGACGAAAAACTGTTTTTT. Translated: CASSQDGGVGDEKLFF.

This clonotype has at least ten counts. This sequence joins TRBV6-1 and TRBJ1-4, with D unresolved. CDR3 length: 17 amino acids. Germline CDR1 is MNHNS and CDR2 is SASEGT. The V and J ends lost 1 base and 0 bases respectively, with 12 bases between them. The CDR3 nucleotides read TGTGCCAGCAGTGAAGTATCCCTACAGACAACTAATGAAAAACTGTTTTTT. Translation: CASSEVSLQTTNEKLFF.

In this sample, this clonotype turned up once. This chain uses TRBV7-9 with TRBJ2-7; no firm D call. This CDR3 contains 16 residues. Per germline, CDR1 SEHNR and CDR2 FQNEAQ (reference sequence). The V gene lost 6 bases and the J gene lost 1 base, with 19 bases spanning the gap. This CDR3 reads CASSYPPGLSSYEQYV. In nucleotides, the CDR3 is TGTGCCAGCAGTTATCCACCGGGCCTCTCTTCCTACGAGCAGTACGTC.

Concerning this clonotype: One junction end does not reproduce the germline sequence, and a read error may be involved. The CDR3, as DNA: TGTGTCAGCCTCGGGCGAGGGCTGATTGGCACTGAAGTTTTCTTT. Its protein product is CVSLGRGLIGTEVFF. V usage is TRBV6-1 and J usage is TRBJ1-1; D remains ambiguous. From germline, CDR1 is MNHNS and CDR2 SASEGT. The CDR3 covers 15 residues.

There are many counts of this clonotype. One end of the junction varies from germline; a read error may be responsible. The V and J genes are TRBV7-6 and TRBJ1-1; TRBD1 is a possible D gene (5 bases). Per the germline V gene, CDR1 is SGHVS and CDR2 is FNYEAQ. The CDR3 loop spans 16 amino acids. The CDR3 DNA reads TGTGCCAGCAGCCTAGCCCTAAGGGGATTGTGGACTGAAGCTTTCTTT. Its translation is CASSLALRGLWTEAFF.

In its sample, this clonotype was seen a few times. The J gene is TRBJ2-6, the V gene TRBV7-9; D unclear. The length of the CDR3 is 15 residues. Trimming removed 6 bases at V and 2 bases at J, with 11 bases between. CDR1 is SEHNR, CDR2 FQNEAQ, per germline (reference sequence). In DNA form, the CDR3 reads TGTGCCAGCAGTACGCCCCCCACTGGGGCCAACGTCCTGACTTTC. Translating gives CASSTPPTGANVLTF.

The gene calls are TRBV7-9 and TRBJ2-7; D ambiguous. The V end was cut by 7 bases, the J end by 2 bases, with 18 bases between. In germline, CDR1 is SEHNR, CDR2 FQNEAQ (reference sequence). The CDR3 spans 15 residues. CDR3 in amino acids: CASIQAASRTYEQYF. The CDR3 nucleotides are TGTGCCAGCATCCAGGCTGCGTCTCGGACCTACGAGCAGTACTTC.

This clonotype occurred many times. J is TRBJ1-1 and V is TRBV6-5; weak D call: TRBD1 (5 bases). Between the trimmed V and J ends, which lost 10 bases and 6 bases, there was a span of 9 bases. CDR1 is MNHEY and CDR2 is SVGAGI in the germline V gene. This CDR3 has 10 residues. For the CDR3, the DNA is TGTGCCACAGGGACGGCTGAAGCTTTCTTT. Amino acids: CATGTAEAFF.

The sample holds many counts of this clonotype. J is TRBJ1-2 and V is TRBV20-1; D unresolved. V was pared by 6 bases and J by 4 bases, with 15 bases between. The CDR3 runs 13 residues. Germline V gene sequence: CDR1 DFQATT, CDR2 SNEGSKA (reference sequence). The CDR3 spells CSADPGFTYGYTF. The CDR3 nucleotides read TGCAGTGCCGATCCCGGGTTTACCTATGGCTACACCTTC.

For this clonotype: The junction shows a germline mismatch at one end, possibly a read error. Here the CDR3 reads CVSSPGRAHAEAFF. The DNA of the CDR3 is TGTGTCAGCAGTCCCGGCCGCGCACACGCTGAAGCTTTCTTT. The chain is built from TRBV6-2 or TRBV6-3 and TRBJ1-1; no clear D gene. The CDR3 extends over 14 amino acids. CDR1 and CDR2 (germline): MNHEY, SVGEGT.

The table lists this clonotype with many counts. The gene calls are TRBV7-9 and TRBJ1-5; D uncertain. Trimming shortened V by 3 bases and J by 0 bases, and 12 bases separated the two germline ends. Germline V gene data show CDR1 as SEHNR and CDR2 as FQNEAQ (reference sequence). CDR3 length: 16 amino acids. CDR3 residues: CASSFWGEHSNQPQHF. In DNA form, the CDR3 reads TGTGCCAGCAGCTTCTGGGGTGAACATAGCAATCAGCCCCAGCATTTT.